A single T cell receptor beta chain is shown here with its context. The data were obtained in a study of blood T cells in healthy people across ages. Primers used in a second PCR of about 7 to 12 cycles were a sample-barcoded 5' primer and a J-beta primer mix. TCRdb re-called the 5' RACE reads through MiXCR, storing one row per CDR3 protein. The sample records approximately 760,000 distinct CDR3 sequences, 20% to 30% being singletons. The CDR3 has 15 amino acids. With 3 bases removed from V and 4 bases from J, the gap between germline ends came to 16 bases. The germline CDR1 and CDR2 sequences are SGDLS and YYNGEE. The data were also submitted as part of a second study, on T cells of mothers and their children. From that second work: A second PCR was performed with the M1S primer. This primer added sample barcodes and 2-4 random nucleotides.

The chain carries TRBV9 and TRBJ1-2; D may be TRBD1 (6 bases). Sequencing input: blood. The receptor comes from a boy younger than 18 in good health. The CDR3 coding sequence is TGTGCCAGCAGCGGACCCGGGGGCGAGGTCTATGGCTACACCTTC. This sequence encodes CASSGPGGEVYGYTF.